The 17 T cell receptor beta chains listed next were all sequenced from one sample in a study of blood T cell repertoires in COVID-19. Sequencing used immunoSEQ multiplex PCR; TCRdb keeps in-frame clones, though not all of them. The table includes roughly 280,000 clones, less than 85% detected once. The source material was peripheral blood. The source is a man in his sixties who had recovered from COVID-19.

The chain recombines TRBV5-1 with TRBJ2-3, with D perhaps matching TRBD1 (5 bases). Trimming shortened V by 0 bases and J by 3 bases, and 11 bases separated the two germline ends. Germline V gene data show CDR1 as SGHRS and CDR2 as YFSETQ. The CDR3 is made up of 15 amino acids. The CDR3 DNA is TGCGCCAGCAGCTTGGAGGGGCTAGGAACAGATACGCAGTATTTT. Encoded protein: CASSLEGLGTDTQYF. The full variable domain, completed using reference TRBV5-1 and TRBJ2-3, is KAGVTQTPRYLIKTRGQQVTLSCSPISGHRSVSWYQQTPGQGLQFLFEYFSETQRNKGNFPGRFSGRQFSNSRSEMNVSTLELGDSALYLCASSLEGLGTDTQYFGPGTRLTVL.

V usage is TRBV18 and J usage is TRBJ1-5; 7 bases align to TRBD1. The CDR3 spans 16 residues. The germline gives CDR1 KGHSH, CDR2 LQKENI. V dropped 2 bases and J dropped 0; count of bases not matched to a gene: 4. CDR3: CASSPRGQNSNQPQHF. The CDR3 DNA follows: TGTGCCAGCTCACCAAGGGGGCAGAATAGCAATCAGCCCCAGCATTTT. The variable domain in full, completed from reference TRBV18 and TRBJ1-5, reads NAGVMQNPRHLVRRRGQEARLRCSPMKGHSHVYWYRQLPEEGLKFMVYLQKENIIDESGMPKERFSAEFPKEGPSILRIQQVVRGDSAAYFCASSPRGQNSNQPQHFGDGTRLSIL.

The chain joins TRBV4-1 to TRBJ1-4; the D gene is possibly TRBD1 (5 bases). CDR1 MGHRA and CDR2 YSYEKL come from the germline V gene. The CDR3 loop spans 16 amino acids. Trimming left V 3 bases short and J 8 bases short, with 19 bases between. CDR3 protein: CASSQVPQGSREKLFF. CDR3 DNA: TGCGCCAGCAGCCAGGTCCCCCAGGGTTCGCGGGAAAAACTGTTTTTT.

V is TRBV7-8 and J is TRBJ2-2, with D possibly being TRBD2 (5 bases). CDR3 length: 18 amino acids. V lost 1 base to trimming and J lost 1 base, with 16 bases between them. Germline lookup yields CDR1 SGHVS and CDR2 FQNEAQ. The CDR3: CASSLVRPRVGNTGELFF. CDR3 DNA: TGTGCCAGCAGCTTAGTACGGCCGCGGGTAGGGAACACCGGGGAGCTGTTTTTT.

This clone was counted once. The chain employs TRBV10-1 and TRBJ2-1; 8 bases agree with TRBD2. V lost 3 bases to trimming and J lost 4 bases; unmatched junction nucleotides: 17. Looked up from germline, CDR1 is WNHNN and CDR2 is SYGVQD (reference sequence). This CDR3 is 19 amino acids long. CDR3 region: CASSDGGGFAAGVYNEQFF. The CDR3 DNA reads as TGCGCCAGCAGTGACGGGGGGGGGTTTGCGGCGGGAGTTTACAATGAGCAGTTCTTC.

DNA for the CDR3: TGTGCCAGCAGTACGACCGCCCCTAGCGGGGGGAAAGAGACCCAGTACTTC. It codes for CASSTTAPSGGKETQYF. V is TRBV27 and J is TRBJ2-5, with 11 bases fitting TRBD2. The CDR3 has 17 amino acids. V was clipped by 5 bases and J by 3 bases; unmatched bases: 11. Germline-derived CDR1 and CDR2 are MNHEY and SMNVEV (reference sequence).

A remark on this clone: The junction differs from germline at one of its ends, possibly a read error. The rearrangement uses TRBV7-7 and TRBJ2-2; TRBD2 matches at 14 bases. The V gene's germline CDR1 is SSHAT and CDR2 FNYEAQ (reference sequence). The CDR3 sequence is 15 residues long. The CDR3 loop reads CASSQGLAGAGELFF. CDR3 bases: TGTGCTAGCAGTCAGGGACTAGCGGGGGCCGGGGAGCTGTTTTTT.

This clone was detected only once. DNA for the CDR3: TGCGCCAGCAGCTTGTTACCTAAAGCGGGGAATGAGCAGTTCTTC. Translation: CASSLLPKAGNEQFF. The chain recombines TRBV5-1 with TRBJ2-1; TRBD2 matches 7 bases. The CDR3 totals 15 residues. V trimming: 1 base; J trimming: 7 bases; junction bases outside the gene matches: 8. Germline V gene lookup returns CDR1 SGHRS and CDR2 YFSETQ.

V and J are TRBV5-1 and TRBJ1-4; 7 bases are shared with TRBD1. Germline V gives CDR1 SGHRS, CDR2 YFSETQ. Losses at the gene ends were 1 base for V and 2 bases for J; bases not matched to a gene: 5. This CDR3 region has 16 residues. The CDR3 protein is CASSLNRGLTNEKLFF. CDR3 sequence (DNA): TGCGCCAGCAGCTTGAACAGGGGCCTGACTAATGAAAAACTGTTTTTT.

This clone was counted a few times. V and J are TRBV7-2 and TRBJ1-4, with a possible D match to TRBD1 (5 bases). V was pared by 0 bases and J by 8 bases, with 7 bases between. This CDR3 comprises 13 residues. CDR1 and CDR2 (germline): SGHTA, FQGNSA. As DNA, the CDR3 is TGTGCCAGCAGCTTAGCGCCAGGGGAAAAACTGTTTTTT. Amino acid sequence: CASSLAPGEKLFF. The full variable domain, with the rest looked up from reference TRBV7-2 and TRBJ1-4, is GAGVSQSPSNKVTEKGKDVELRCDPISGHTALYWYRQSLGQGLEFLIYFQGNSAPDKSGLPSDRFSAERTGGSVSTLTIQRTQQEDSAVYLCASSLAPGEKLFFGSGTQLSVL.

The V call is TRBV6-5, the J call TRBJ1-3; D remains unclear. The CDR3 extends over 13 amino acids. CDR1 is MNHEY and CDR2 is SVGAGI in the germline V gene. The V end lost 6 bases, the J end lost 0 bases, and 6 bases lay between the germline ends. CDR3 protein: CASRRFSGNTIYF. The CDR3 DNA is TGTGCCAGCAGGAGATTCTCTGGAAACACCATATATTTT.

The V call is TRBV5-6, the J call TRBJ1-2, with 8 bases that match TRBD1. J lost 4 bases, V lost 1 base, and 6 bases had no gene match. From germline, CDR1 is SGHDT and CDR2 YYEEEE. The CDR3 sequence is 15 residues long. Here the CDR3 reads CASSLWDRRGYGYTF. CDR3 in DNA: TGTGCCAGCAGCTTGTGGGACAGGAGGGGCTATGGCTACACCTTC.

This chain joins TRBV14 and TRBJ2-4; weak D call: TRBD2 (6 bases). The V gene lost 2 bases and the J gene lost 0 bases, with 8 bases spanning the gap. The CDR3 loop spans 15 amino acids. CDR1 is SGHDN and CDR2 is FVKESK in the germline V gene. CDR3 sequence (DNA): TGTGCCAGCAGCCAACGGGGGATAGCCAAAAACATTCAGTACTTC. This codes for CASSQRGIAKNIQYF.

This clone was seen only a few times. Other DNA variants within this sample encode the same CDR3. The chain uses TRBV6-4 and TRBJ1-2; D may be TRBD1 (5 bases). The CDR3 has 12 residues. V was trimmed by 2 bases and J by 5 bases, leaving 6 bases between them. CDR1 and CDR2 (germline): MRHNA, SNTAGT. The CDR3 DNA follows: TGTGCCAGCAGTGACAGGGGTTATGGCTACACCTTC. Translation gives CASSDRGYGYTF.

This clone showed up just a few times. The chain is built from TRBV19 and TRBJ2-7; 7 nucleotides match TRBD2. The CDR3 loop spans 12 amino acids. The V segment lost 8 bases and the J segment 1 base; nucleotides outside the gene matches: 2. Germline V gives CDR1 LNHDA, CDR2 SQIVND (reference sequence). CDR3 sequence reads: CASASGSYEQYF. The DNA for the CDR3 is TGTGCCAGTGCTAGCGGATCCTACGAGCAGTACTTC.

The V call is TRBV14, the J call TRBJ2-1; D gene uncertain. Germline V gene sequence: CDR1 SGHDN, CDR2 FVKESK. CDR3 length equals 11 residues. Trimming left V 4 bases short and J 8 bases short, with 6 bases between. Written as DNA, the CDR3 is TGTGCCAGCAGCCCCGGGTATGAGCAGTTCTTC. Protein product: CASSPGYEQFF.

The chain combines TRBV9 with TRBJ1-5, with TRBD1 identical over 11 bases. Germline values: CDR1 SGDLS, CDR2 YYNGEE. Losses at the gene ends were 0 bases for V and 4 bases for J; bases not matched to a gene: 3. CDR3 length: 16 residues. The CDR3 nucleotides read TGTGCCAGCAGCGTAGGGACAGGGGGCGGGAATCAGCCCCAGCATTTT. This encodes CASSVGTGGGNQPQHF.